Below are 9 T cell receptor beta chains sequenced from a single sample in a study of cytomegalovirus exposure and HLA in healthy donors. It was with 60 Vbeta and 13 Jbeta primers that the PCR ran. Sequencing used immunoSEQ multiplex PCR; TCRdb keeps in-frame clones, though not all of them. The repertoire includes about 180,000 clones, 60% to 85% of them detected once, and around 5.7% sits in the top ten. The specimen sequenced was PBMCs. The receptors originated from a man aged 40-49 years in good health and CMV-seronegative.

The chain uses TRBV5-6 and TRBJ2-4, with TRBD2 matching 11 bases. The CDR3 is 16 amino acids. V gave up 3 bases and J gave up 2 bases; unmatched junction bases: 4. CDR1 and CDR2 from the germline V gene are SGHDT and YYEEEE. The CDR3 protein is CASSWGTSGSKNIQYF. The DNA of the CDR3 is TGTGCCAGCAGCTGGGGGACTAGCGGATCCAAAAACATTCAGTACTTC.

The V call is TRBV7-9, the J call TRBJ2-7; 9 bases line up with TRBD1. There are 15 residues in the CDR3. Trimming cost V 5 bases and J 7 bases; bases outside gene matches: 12. Germline-derived CDR1 and CDR2 are SEHNR and FQNEAQ (reference sequence). DNA of the CDR3: TGTGCCAGCAGCCCCTGGGACAGGGCACCCCTGGAGCAGTACTTC. This gives the protein CASSPWDRAPLEQYF. The whole variable domain, remainder taken from reference TRBV7-9 and TRBJ2-7, is DTGVSQNPRHKITKRGQNVTFRCDPISEHNRLYWYRQTLGQGPEFLTYFQNEAQLEKSRLLSDRFSAERPKGSFSTLEIQRTEQGDSAMYLCASSPWDRAPLEQYFGPGTRLTVT.

The CDR3 here is CASSLGGEQYF. The CDR3, as DNA: TGCGCCAGCAGCTTGGGAGGGGAGCAGTACTTC. J is TRBJ2-7 and V is TRBV5-1; D perhaps matches TRBD2 (5 bases). This CDR3 region has 11 residues. V lost 0 bases, J lost 7 bases, and 5 bases lay in between. The germline V gene encodes CDR1 SGHRS and CDR2 YFSETQ.

The chain combines TRBV19 with TRBJ2-5, with D possibly TRBD2 on 6 matching bases. Per the germline V gene, CDR1 is LNHDA and CDR2 is SQIVND (reference sequence). Trimming left V 4 bases short and J 5 bases short, with 11 bases between. The CDR3 covers 13 residues. The CDR3 sequence is CASSKTREETQYF. The CDR3 bases are TGTGCCAGTAGTAAGACTAGGGAGGAGACCCAGTACTTC.

The chain has TRBV29-1 and TRBJ1-1; a weak D match, TRBD1 (5 bases). V lost 7 bases and J lost 6, with 12 bases in between. Germline CDR1 and CDR2: SQVTM and ANQGSEA. The CDR3 extends over 11 amino acids. CDR3 sequence: CSGGGVPEAFF. The CDR3 DNA reads as TGCAGCGGCGGGGGGGTCCCTGAAGCTTTCTTT.

The V call is TRBV21-1, the J call TRBJ1-4. TRBV21-1 is listed as a pseudogene. CDR3 length: 10 residues. This chain's CDR3 is CATRAGKLFF. The CDR3 nucleotides are TGTGCCACACGGGCGGGAAAACTGTTTTTT.

The chain combines TRBV6-5 with TRBJ2-1, with D unclear. The germline V gene encodes CDR1 MNHEY and CDR2 SVGAGI. The CDR3 sequence is 14 residues long. Trimming pared 4 bases from V and 7 bases from J, leaving 14 bases between. CDR3 sequence: CASSSPGRRNEQFF. The CDR3 DNA reads as TGTGCCAGCAGTTCCCCGGGTCGCCGAAATGAGCAGTTCTTC.

This sequence joins TRBV5-1 and TRBJ1-1; D is undetermined. This CDR3 is built from 12 residues. The V gene lost 8 bases and the J gene lost 4 bases, with 12 bases spanning the gap. Germline CDR1 is SGHRS and CDR2 is YFSETQ. In DNA, the CDR3 is TGCGCCAGTGCAGGTTCTGGCACTGAAGCTTTCTTT. It specifies CASAGSGTEAFF.

There are a few counts of this clone. Other DNA sequences within the sample encode an identical CDR3. The rearrangement joins TRBV7-9 to TRBJ1-1; no clear D gene. This CDR3 is 14 amino acids long. Germline V CDR1 and CDR2: SEHNR, FQNEAQ (reference sequence). The V gene lost 1 base and the J gene lost 1 base, with 7 bases spanning the gap. The CDR3 region is CASSLEGRNTEAFF. CDR3 coding DNA: TGTGCCAGCAGCTTAGAAGGGAGGAACACTGAAGCTTTCTTT.